This TCR beta chain was sequenced during a study of Ad26.COV2.S vaccination and SARS-CoV-2 variants. Specified treatment: 15 to 20 received Ad26.COV2.S at low or high dose, single or two shots; 5 received placebo; per-sample allocation not given. On day 63 after the first injection, vaccine and placebo recipients gave samples. Method: immunoSEQ multiplex PCR; TCRdb's copy keeps in-frame clones and lacks some. The table shows roughly 330,000 clones, with 85% to 90% occurring only once. Germline V gene data show CDR1 as MDHEN and CDR2 as SYDVKM. The CDR3 sequence is 13 residues long. After removal of 9 bases from V and 3 bases from J, the junction contained 7 bases not matched to a gene.

The chain has TRBV28 and TRBJ1-1; 7 bases are a match to TRBD1. The source was peripheral blood, collected in a trial of Ad26.COV2.S vaccine versus placebo. The clonotype comes from a person aged 18-60 years who received the Ad26.COV2.S COVID-19 vaccine or a placebo. The CDR3 bases are TGTGCCAGAAAAACAGGGGAGGACACTGAAGCTTTCTTT. This translates into CARKTGEDTEAFF.